The 31 T cell receptor beta chains below were found in one sample sequenced in a study of OX40 agonist ivuxolimab in advanced cancers. The table came from immunoSEQ multiplex PCR; TCRdb's copy has only in-frame clones and leaves some out. The sample records some 95,000 clones, approximately 85% being singletons. The specimen was CD4+ or CD8+ T cells sorted from blood, collected in a trial of the OX40 agonist ivuxolimab. These receptors were taken from an adult with an advanced solid tumor such as melanoma, head and neck, liver or kidney cancer.

This chain joins TRBV7-9 and TRBJ2-3; 7 nucleotides align to TRBD2. Trimming at V came to 3 bases and at J to 0 bases, leaving 6 bases not matched to a gene. The CDR3 spans 16 residues. Germline CDR1 and CDR2: SEHNR and FQNEAQ (reference sequence). In DNA, the CDR3 is TGTGCCAGCAGCTTCTCGCTAGCGGCTAGCACAGATACGCAGTATTTT. Translating gives CASSFSLAASTDTQYF.

In nucleotides, the CDR3 is TGTGCCAGCAGCTTAGGACTCCCAGGCCGACTAGCAAGCTCCTACGAGCAGTACTTC. It translates to CASSLGLPGRLASSYEQYF. This rearrangement joins TRBV7-6 to TRBJ2-7, with TRBD2 matching 7 bases. V was pared by 1 base and J by 0 bases, with 15 bases of the junction left unmatched. Germline V gene data show CDR1 as SGHVS and CDR2 as FNYEAQ. The CDR3 runs 19 residues.

This clone was picked up a small number of times. This chain uses TRBV4-1 with TRBJ2-3, with a tentative D call TRBD1 (5 bases). Germline-derived CDR1 and CDR2 are MGHRA and YSYEKL. The V end was cut by 3 bases, the J end by 1 base, with 11 bases between. CDR3 size: 15 residues. CDR3 residues: CASSHQGFGTDTQYF. DNA of the CDR3: TGCGCCAGCAGCCACCAGGGATTTGGCACAGATACGCAGTATTTT.

The V and J genes are TRBV6-6 and TRBJ1-1; no definite D call. V lost 2 bases and J 4 bases, leaving 8 bases between the germline ends. CDR1 MNHNY and CDR2 SVGAGI come from the germline V gene (reference sequence). This CDR3 has 13 amino acids. For the CDR3, the DNA is TGTGCCAGCAGTTACGAAGGTGGCACTGAAGCTTTCTTT. Protein: CASSYEGGTEAFF.

The V and J genes are TRBV15 and TRBJ2-7; perhaps TRBD2 as D (6 bases). Germline-derived CDR1 and CDR2 are LNHNV and YYDKDF (reference sequence). The CDR3 has 15 residues. The ends were cut back, 0 bases at V and 7 bases at J, with 16 bases in the middle. Here the CDR3 reads CATSRDWGTDVEQYF. CDR3 DNA: TGTGCCACCAGCAGAGATTGGGGGACTGATGTAGAGCAGTACTTC.

The chain has TRBV13 and TRBJ2-1; 13 bases line up with TRBD2. Trimming cost V 2 bases and J 10 bases; bases outside gene matches: 11. The CDR3 spans 17 residues. Germline V gives CDR1 PRHDT, CDR2 FYEKMQ (reference sequence). As DNA, the CDR3 is TGTGCCAGCAGCTTATGGCTGACTAGCGGGAGGTCCCCAGAGCAGTTCTTC. Translating gives CASSLWLTSGRSPEQFF.

The V gene is TRBV5-3, the J gene TRBJ1-3; the D gene is possibly TRBD1 (5 bases). TRBV5-3 is an ORF; its function is uncertain. V was cut by 4 bases and J by 3 bases, with 11 bases left in between. The CDR3 sequence is 14 residues long. The CDR3 DNA reads TGTGCCAGAAGCCCCGAGGGGATTGGAAACACCATATATTTT. This gives the protein CARSPEGIGNTIYF.

V and J are TRBV4-1 and TRBJ2-5, with D uncertain. CDR1 is MGHRA and CDR2 is YSYEKL in the germline V gene. V lost 6 bases and J lost 3, with 17 bases in between. The CDR3 consists of 15 residues. The CDR3 here is CASRAVWARKETQYF. The CDR3 coding sequence is TGCGCCAGCAGGGCCGTGTGGGCCCGAAAAGAGACCCAGTACTTC.

Only a few counts were recorded for this clone. CDR3 loop: CASSPFHLSIETQYF. The CDR3 nucleotides read TGTGCCAGCAGCCCTTTCCATCTTTCCATAGAGACCCAGTACTTC. The chain joins TRBV27 to TRBJ2-5; D remains ambiguous. CDR3 length equals 15 residues. Germline V CDR1 and CDR2: MNHEY, SMNVEV (reference sequence). V lost 6 bases to trimming and J lost 4 bases, with 18 bases between them.

This clone occurred a few times. This rearrangement joins TRBV4-3 to TRBJ2-1; possibly TRBD2 for D (6 bases). The V end was cut by 0 bases, the J end by 1 base, with 7 bases between. CDR3 length: 15 residues. From germline, CDR1 is LGHNA and CDR2 YSLEER. The CDR3 loop reads CASSQDRGSYNEQFF. CDR3 sequence (DNA): TGCGCCAGCAGCCAAGATCGGGGGTCCTACAATGAGCAGTTCTTC.

The chain employs TRBV5-4 and TRBJ1-6; TRBD1 might be the D (5 bases). This CDR3 region has 15 residues. V was clipped by 3 bases and J by 5 bases, with 12 bases between them. The germline V gene encodes CDR1 SGHNT and CDR2 YYREEE (reference sequence). CDR3 bases: TGTGCCAGCAGCTCTACCCTGGGGGATAATTCACCCCTCCACTTT. Its translation is CASSSTLGDNSPLHF.

This sequence joins TRBV7-9 and TRBJ2-7; 7 bases map to TRBD1. Looked up from germline, CDR1 is SEHNR and CDR2 is FQNEAQ (reference sequence). This CDR3 has 17 residues. The J segment lost 3 bases and the V segment lost 5 bases, leaving 16 bases of the junction unmatched. In DNA, the CDR3 is TGTGCCAGCAGCCCCGAAATACCCGGGACAGCCAACTACGAGCAGTACTTC. Translating gives CASSPEIPGTANYEQYF.

The rearrangement joins TRBV30 to TRBJ2-1; 9 nucleotides agree with TRBD1. The CDR3 covers 16 residues. CDR1 GTSNPN and CDR2 SVGIG come from the germline V gene (reference sequence). J lost 4 bases, V lost 4 bases, and 11 bases had no gene match. The CDR3 sequence: CAWIRNGQGRYNEQFF. CDR3 nucleotides: TGTGCCTGGATTAGGAATGGACAGGGGCGGTACAATGAGCAGTTCTTC.

The chain employs TRBV15 and TRBJ1-1; 12 bases match TRBD1. CDR1 is LNHNV, CDR2 YYDKDF, per germline (reference sequence). The length of the CDR3 is 15 residues. Germline trimming cut 2 bases from V and 10 bases from J; bases unmatched to any gene: 8. CDR3 in amino acids: CATSRLGQGAVRAFF. In DNA form, the CDR3 reads TGTGCCACCAGCAGACTGGGACAGGGGGCGGTTAGAGCTTTCTTT.

The rearrangement links TRBV27 to TRBJ2-7, with 9 bases lining up with TRBD2. Germline V gene lookup returns CDR1 MNHEY and CDR2 SMNVEV (reference sequence). V shed 0 bases and J 3 bases; nucleotides not matched to a gene: 0. The CDR3 consists of 14 residues. CDR3 sequence reads: CASSLSSGSYEQYF. The CDR3 DNA reads as TGTGCCAGCAGTTTATCTAGCGGGAGCTACGAGCAGTACTTC.

V gene TRBV6-5 combines with J gene TRBJ2-7; 11 nucleotides match TRBD2. The CDR3 has 14 residues. Germline V gives CDR1 MNHEY, CDR2 SVGAGI. The V segment lost 5 bases and the J segment 3 bases; nucleotides outside the gene matches: 3. The CDR3 loop is CASSPTSGNYEQYF. In nucleotides, the CDR3 is TGTGCCAGCAGTCCGACTAGCGGGAACTACGAGCAGTACTTC.

The chain is built from TRBV7-2 and TRBJ2-3; D is unclear. Trimming shortened V by 5 bases and J by 5 bases, and 5 bases separated the two germline ends. This CDR3 spans 11 amino acids. CDR1 and CDR2 from the germline V gene are SGHTA and FQGNSA. CDR3 residues: CASSLRDTQYF. DNA of the CDR3: TGTGCCAGCAGCCTCCGAGATACGCAGTATTTT. The full variable domain, its missing parts supplied by reference TRBV7-2 and TRBJ2-3, is GAGVSQSPSNKVTEKGKDVELRCDPISGHTALYWYRQSLGQGLEFLIYFQGNSAPDKSGLPSDRFSAERTGGSVSTLTIQRTQQEDSAVYLCASSLRDTQYFGPGTRLTVL.

Comment on this clone: A junction end diverges from the germline sequence, so it may reflect a read error. This sequence joins TRBV7-7 and TRBJ2-5; D is perhaps TRBD2 (5 bases). The germline V gene encodes CDR1 SSHAT and CDR2 FNYEAQ (reference sequence). This CDR3 contains 14 residues. The CDR3 sequence: CASSRGPAGETQYF. CDR3 nucleotides: TGTGCTAGCAGCCGCGGGCCGGCTGGGGAGACCCAGTACTTC.

The CDR3 is CATSRDGAGHPLYEQYF. Here the CDR3 DNA reads TGTGCCACCAGCAGAGATGGAGCTGGCCATCCTCTGTACGAGCAGTACTTC. The rearrangement links TRBV15 to TRBJ2-7; D not certain. CDR1 and CDR2 (germline): LNHNV, YYDKDF (reference sequence). This CDR3 has 17 amino acids. Deletions cut 0 bases from V and 4 bases from J, with 19 bases between.

The chain is built from TRBV10-1 and TRBJ2-1; D call uncertain. Germline V gene sequence: CDR1 WNHNN, CDR2 SYGVQD (reference sequence). CDR3 size: 13 residues. Trimming cost V 4 bases and J 8 bases, with 12 bases left between them. The DNA for the CDR3 is TGCGCCAGCAGTGGCGGAGTCGAGCATGAGCAGTTCTTC. It codes for CASSGGVEHEQFF.

This clone has more than one count but fewer than ten. V is TRBV18 and J is TRBJ2-6, with D possibly TRBD1 on 6 matching bases. Germline V gene data show CDR1 as KGHSH and CDR2 as LQKENI. The CDR3 length is 18 residues. V gave up 2 bases and J gave up 0 bases, with 14 bases separating them. The CDR3 DNA reads as TGTGCCAGCTCACCAACTCAGGGGTCTAGCTCTGGGGCCAACGTCCTGACTTTC. Translating gives CASSPTQGSSSGANVLTF.

This clone occurred once. V gene TRBV4-1 combines with J gene TRBJ2-7; D is undetermined. The V and J ends lost 0 bases and 7 bases respectively, with 19 bases between them. Germline V gene sequence: CDR1 MGHRA, CDR2 YSYEKL. The CDR3 contains 16 residues. The CDR3 DNA is TGCGCCAGCAGCCAAGATGGGCGTGCGACGCCACGGGAGCAGTACTTC. Residues: CASSQDGRATPREQYF.

The J gene is TRBJ1-3, the V gene TRBV15; the match to TRBD1 covers 8 bases. The J segment lost 2 bases and the V segment lost 0 bases, leaving 3 bases of the junction unmatched. CDR1 is LNHNV and CDR2 is YYDKDF in the germline V gene (reference sequence). This CDR3 has 16 amino acids. CDR3 sequence (DNA): TGTGCCACCAGCAGAGACCCGACAGGGGCTGGAAACACCATATATTTT. This translates into CATSRDPTGAGNTIYF.

The genes are TRBV13 and TRBJ2-6, with D unresolved. V gave up 3 bases and J gave up 0 bases, with 9 bases separating them. CDR3 length equals 16 residues. The germline V gene encodes CDR1 PRHDT and CDR2 FYEKMQ (reference sequence). This CDR3 is CASSFPSVSGANVLTF. CDR3 coding DNA: TGTGCCAGCAGCTTTCCATCCGTCTCTGGGGCCAACGTCCTGACTTTC.

V gene TRBV5-1 combines with J gene TRBJ1-4; 7 nucleotides line up with TRBD1. J lost 7 bases, V lost 0 bases, and 6 bases had no gene match. CDR1 is SGHRS, CDR2 YFSETQ, per germline. There are 15 residues in the CDR3. The CDR3 reads CASSLVTGEAEKLFF. The CDR3 DNA is TGCGCCAGCAGCTTGGTCACAGGGGAGGCTGAAAAACTGTTTTTT. The full variable domain, its missing parts supplied by reference TRBV5-1 and TRBJ1-4, is KAGVTQTPRYLIKTRGQQVTLSCSPISGHRSVSWYQQTPGQGLQFLFEYFSETQRNKGNFPGRFSGRQFSNSRSEMNVSTLELGDSALYLCASSLVTGEAEKLFFGSGTQLSVL.

CDR3 sequence (DNA): TGTGCCAGCAGTTTCCCTCCAGAGAACACTGAAGCTTTCTTT. Translation gives CASSFPPENTEAFF. The chain has TRBV28 and TRBJ1-1; D is uncertain. Germline lookup yields CDR1 MDHEN and CDR2 SYDVKM. The CDR3 spans 14 residues. Trimming removed 3 bases from V and 1 base from J, with 9 bases in between. The whole variable domain, remainder taken from reference TRBV28 and TRBJ1-1, is DVKVTQSSRYLVKRTGEKVFLECVQDMDHENMFWYRQDPGLGLRLIYFSYDVKMKEKGDIPEGYSVSREKKERFSLILESASTNQTSMYLCASSFPPENTEAFFGQGTRLTVV.

The chain couples TRBV28 to TRBJ2-5; TRBD1 aligns across 7 bases. The CDR3 sequence is 17 residues long. With 2 bases clipped from V and 4 bases from J, the junction kept 13 bases outside the gene matches. The germline gives CDR1 MDHEN, CDR2 SYDVKM. Here the CDR3 reads CASSLVGDSNQPETQYF. Here the CDR3 DNA reads TGTGCCAGCAGTTTAGTAGGGGACAGCAACCAACCAGAGACCCAGTACTTC.

V is TRBV6-6 and J is TRBJ2-7; D is perhaps TRBD1 (5 bases). The CDR3 extends over 13 amino acids. The ends were cut back, 11 bases at V and 8 bases at J, with 22 bases in the middle. Germline V lookup: CDR1 MNHNY, CDR2 SVGAGI (reference sequence). The CDR3 sequence: CALGAPTLEKQYF. The CDR3 DNA reads TGTGCCCTAGGGGCACCCACTCTAGAAAAGCAGTACTTC.

This chain joins TRBV5-1 and TRBJ2-3; no clear D gene. The germline V and J ends were trimmed by 0 bases and 1 base, with 3 bases remaining between them. The CDR3 consists of 13 residues. CDR1 is SGHRS, CDR2 YFSETQ, per germline. CDR3 nucleotide sequence: TGCGCCAGCAGCTTGGGTGGCACAGATACGCAGTATTTT. It codes for CASSLGGTDTQYF.

This sequence joins TRBV4-1 and TRBJ2-7; the D gene is possibly TRBD1 (6 bases). Trimming pared 4 bases from V and 3 bases from J, leaving 16 bases between. The CDR3 contains 15 residues. CDR1 and CDR2 from the germline V gene are MGHRA and YSYEKL. This chain's CDR3 is CASSPPGQKIYEQYF. The CDR3 region has the DNA TGCGCCAGCAGCCCTCCCGGACAGAAAATCTACGAGCAGTACTTC.

The V and J genes are TRBV11-2 and TRBJ2-3; D remains ambiguous. The CDR3 extends over 14 amino acids. The germline gives CDR1 SGHAT, CDR2 FQNNGV. The V end was cut by 3 bases, the J end by 5 bases, with 12 bases between. The CDR3 loop reads CASSFRAMGDTQYF. The CDR3 DNA sequence: TGTGCCAGCAGCTTCCGGGCTATGGGAGATACGCAGTATTTT.